This note documents a single T cell receptor beta chain sequence. Its cognate antigen is unknown. The CDR3 extends over 14 amino acids. Germline-derived CDR1 and CDR2 are SQVTM and ANQGSEA. Trimming took 1 base from V and 3 from J, leaving 13 bases between them. This record belongs to a study of CD8 T cells in ankylosing spondylitis. TCRdb called the 5' RACE reads again in MiXCR, with one record for every CDR3 protein. The sample shows under 850,000 distinct CDR3 sequences, 15% to 20% of them seen only once. Findings of the study overall: What appeared characteristic of ankylosing spondylitis blood was a TCR beta motif of eight highly homologous variants.

The TCR originated in a male donor with ankylosing spondylitis. V usage is TRBV29-1 and J usage is TRBJ2-7; D unresolved. Material for sequencing was blood, either unsorted or a sorted T cell fraction (not recorded which). The CDR3 nucleotides are TGCAGCGTTGAAGCAGCAGGCCCTTTCTACGAGCAGTACTTC. It yields the protein CSVEAAGPFYEQYF.